This TCR beta chain was documented in a study of blood T cells in healthy people across ages. Concerning this clonotype: With a much larger clone just one base away, this may be a read error.

PBMCs numbering at least 7 million were isolated per sample. Together with a sample-barcoded 5' primer, a J-beta primer mix was included in a second PCR lasting roughly 6 to 12 cycles. Via MiXCR, TCRdb re-called the 5' RACE reads, giving one row per CDR3 protein. The sample lists more than 650,000 distinct CDR3 sequences; around half were seen once. This CDR3 spans 13 amino acids. CDR1 SEHNR and CDR2 FQNEAQ come from the germline V gene (reference sequence). V dropped 5 bases and J dropped 2 bases, with 9 bases sitting between them. The sample consisted of blood. The rearrangement uses TRBV7-9 and TRBJ1-1; unclear D gene. The sequence was collected from a man of 80 years or more in good health. CDR3 protein: CASSLRDNTEAFF. In DNA form, the CDR3 reads TGTGCCAGCAGCCTCCGGGATAACACTGAAGCTTTCTTT.